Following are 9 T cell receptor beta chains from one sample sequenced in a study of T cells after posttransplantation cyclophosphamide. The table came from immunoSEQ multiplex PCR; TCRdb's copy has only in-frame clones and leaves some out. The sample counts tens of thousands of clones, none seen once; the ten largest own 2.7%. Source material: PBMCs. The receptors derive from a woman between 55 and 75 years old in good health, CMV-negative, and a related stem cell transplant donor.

This CDR3 reads CASTLGRSSYEQYF. For the CDR3, the DNA is TGTGCCAGCACCCTTGGCAGGTCCTCCTACGAGCAGTACTTC. The chain recombines TRBV6-6 with TRBJ2-7; unclear D gene. Trimming took 7 bases from V and 0 from J, leaving 13 bases between them. Germline-derived CDR1 and CDR2 are MNHNY and SVGAGI (reference sequence). The CDR3 totals 14 residues.

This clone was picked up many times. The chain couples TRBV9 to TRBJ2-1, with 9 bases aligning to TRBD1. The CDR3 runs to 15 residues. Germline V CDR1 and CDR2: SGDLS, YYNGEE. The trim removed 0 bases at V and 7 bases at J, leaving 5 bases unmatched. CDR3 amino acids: CASSVAPDRGNEQFF. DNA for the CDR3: TGTGCCAGCAGCGTAGCCCCGGACAGGGGTAATGAGCAGTTCTTC.

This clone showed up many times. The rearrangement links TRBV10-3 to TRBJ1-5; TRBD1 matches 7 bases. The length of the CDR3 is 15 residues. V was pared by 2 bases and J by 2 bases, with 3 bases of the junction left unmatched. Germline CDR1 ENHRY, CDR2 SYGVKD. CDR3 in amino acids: CAISEEGGGNQPQHF. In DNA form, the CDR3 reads TGTGCCATCAGTGAGGAAGGGGGCGGCAATCAGCCCCAGCATTTT.

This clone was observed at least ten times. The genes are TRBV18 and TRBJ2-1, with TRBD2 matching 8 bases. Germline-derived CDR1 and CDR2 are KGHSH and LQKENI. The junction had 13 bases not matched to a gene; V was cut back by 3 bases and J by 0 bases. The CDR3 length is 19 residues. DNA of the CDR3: TGTGCCAGCTCACCTCCCCCGGGACTAGTACTTAGCTCCTACAATGAGCAGTTCTTC. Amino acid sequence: CASSPPPGLVLSSYNEQFF.

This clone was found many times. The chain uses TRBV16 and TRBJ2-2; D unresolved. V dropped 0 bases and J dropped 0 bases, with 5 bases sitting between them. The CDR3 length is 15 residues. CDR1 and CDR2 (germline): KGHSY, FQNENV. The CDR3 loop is CASSQSHTNTGELFF. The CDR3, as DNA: TGTGCCAGCAGCCAATCTCACACGAACACCGGGGAGCTGTTTTTT.

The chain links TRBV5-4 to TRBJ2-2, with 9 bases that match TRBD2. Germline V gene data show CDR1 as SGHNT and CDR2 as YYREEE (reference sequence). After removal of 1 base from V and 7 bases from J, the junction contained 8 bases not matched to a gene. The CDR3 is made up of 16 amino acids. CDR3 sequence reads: CASSLRGGGAVGELFF. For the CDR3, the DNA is TGTGCCAGCAGCTTGAGGGGCGGGGGGGCCGTCGGGGAGCTGTTTTTT. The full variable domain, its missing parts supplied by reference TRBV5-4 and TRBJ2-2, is ETGVTQSPTHLIKTRGQQVTLRCSSQSGHNTVSWYQQALGQGPQFIFQYYREEENGRGNFPPRFSGLQFPNYSSELNVNALELDDSALYLCASSLRGGGAVGELFFGEGSRLTVL.

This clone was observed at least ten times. Written as DNA, the CDR3 is TGTGCCAGTAGTATAGATCGCCAAGAGACCCAGTACTTC. Translating gives CASSIDRQETQYF. The chain couples TRBV19 to TRBJ2-5; D remains unclear. Germline values: CDR1 LNHDA, CDR2 SQIVND (reference sequence). The CDR3 extends over 13 amino acids. Trimming shortened V by 0 bases and J by 1 base, and 3 bases separated the two germline ends.

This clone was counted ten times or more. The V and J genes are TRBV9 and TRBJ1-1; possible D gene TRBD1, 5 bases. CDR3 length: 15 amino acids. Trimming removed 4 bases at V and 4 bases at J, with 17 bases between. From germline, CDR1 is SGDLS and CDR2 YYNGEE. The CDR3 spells CASSPSVGGVTEAFF. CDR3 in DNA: TGTGCCAGCAGCCCTAGTGTGGGGGGAGTCACTGAAGCTTTCTTT.

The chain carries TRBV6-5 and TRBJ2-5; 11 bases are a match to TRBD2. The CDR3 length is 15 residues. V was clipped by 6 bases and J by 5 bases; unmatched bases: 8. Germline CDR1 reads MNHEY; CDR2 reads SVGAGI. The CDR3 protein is CASRLAGGPWETQYF. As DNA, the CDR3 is TGTGCCAGCAGATTAGCGGGAGGGCCTTGGGAGACCCAGTACTTC.